This entry features one TCR beta chain sequence. Its cognate antigen is unknown. Any gene name here is a mouse gene name. Here immunoSEQ multiplex PCR was the method, and the copy in TCRdb shows in-frame clones only, minus some. The table records just over 20,000 clones, 69% of them present only once. This sample stems from a study of tissue T cells after allogeneic stem cell transplantation. Study conclusions and caveats: In patients and mice, blood and spleen missed much of tissue repertoire. Limitations included a small, clinically heterogeneous cohort and limited sampling depth. Within patients, tissue anatomy strongly shaped TCR repertoire composition. Motif-based clustering found tissue-specific repertoire signatures shared across patients, though few clones were shared.

The clonotype originates from a female BALB/c mouse in good health. Strain haplotype at MHC: H2-d. Input material: blood.

CDR3 DNA, as far as it was read: TGTGCCAGCAGCTGGGACAGGGTGGGGAACACCCAGTAC. It specifies CASSWDRVGNTQY. The full-length CDR3 reads as CASSWDRVGNTQYF. This rearrangement joins TRBV4 to TRBJ2-5; 9 positions match TRBD1. Read sequence stops 1 residue before the CDR3 end, and the germline J gene provides the missing end. V lost 4 bases, J lost 7 bases, and 6 bases stayed unmatched. The CDR3 is 14 residues long. The germline CDR1 and CDR2 sequences are LGHDT and YNNKQL (reference sequence). The full variable domain, rest sourced from reference TRBV4 and TRBJ2-5, is ETAVFQTPNYHVTQVGNEVSFNCKQTLGHDTMYWYKQDSKKLLKIMFSYNNKQLIVNETVPRRFSPQSSDKAHLNLRIKSVEPEDSAVYLCASSWDRVGNTQYFGPGTRLLVL.